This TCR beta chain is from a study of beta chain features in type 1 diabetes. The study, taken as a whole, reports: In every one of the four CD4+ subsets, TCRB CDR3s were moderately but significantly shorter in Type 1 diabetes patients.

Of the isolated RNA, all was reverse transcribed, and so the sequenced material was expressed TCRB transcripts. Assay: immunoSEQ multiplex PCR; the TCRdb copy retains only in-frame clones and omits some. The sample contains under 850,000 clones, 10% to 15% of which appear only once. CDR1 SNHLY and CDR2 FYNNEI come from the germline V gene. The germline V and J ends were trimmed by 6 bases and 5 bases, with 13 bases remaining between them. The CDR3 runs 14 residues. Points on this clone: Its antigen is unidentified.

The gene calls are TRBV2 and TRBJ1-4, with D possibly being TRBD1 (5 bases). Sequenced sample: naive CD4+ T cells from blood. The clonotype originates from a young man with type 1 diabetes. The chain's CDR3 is CASSYTGGNEKLFF. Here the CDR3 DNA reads TGTGCCAGCAGCTACACGGGGGGAAATGAAAAACTGTTTTTT.